Listed below are T cell receptor beta chains from one sample, sequenced in a study of T cell repertoires in cytomegalovirus infection. No cognate antigen is known for these TCRs. TCRdb called the reads again in MiXCR, with one record for every CDR3 protein. The table shows roughly 700,000 distinct CDR3 sequences, with 33% occurring only once. The sequences come from cultured PBMCs, collected from culture after CMV antigen stimulation. These receptors were taken from a human donor in good health (CMV status not recorded). Some clones in this sample may be carry-over from other donors' samples. Each CDR3 is given with its conserved first and last residue. A D gene is named only where the DNA matches it firmly. Expanded clones are given a class, and other clones once, few, many or no size at all.

-,16,TRBV7-2,many,TRBJ2-7,TGTGCCAGCAGCTTAGGGTCCTCCCGGGCCCGCCACGAGCAGTACTTC,CASSLGSSRARHEQYF
TRBD1,16,TRBV4-1,-,TRBJ2-1,TGCGCCAGCAGCCAACCGACCCGGGACAGGCACAATGAGCAGTTCTTC,CASSQPTRDRHNEQFF
-,16,TRBV7-6,many,TRBJ1-5,TGTGCCAGCAGCCCCGCCGGGGGATATAGCAATCAGCCCCAGCATTTT,CASSPAGGYSNQPQHF
-,19,TRBV7-6,many,TRBJ1-1,TGTGCCAGCAGCTTAGCGGTAGGGGGATCAATCAAAAGAAGCACTGAAGCTTTCTTT,CASSLAVGGSIKRSTEAFF
-,15,TRBV7-2,few,TRBJ2-1,TGTGCCAGCAGCTCGTCGCGGAGCTCCTACAATGAGCAGTTCTTC,CASSSSRSSYNEQFF
TRBD1,12,TRBV6-6,-,TRBJ2-7,TGTGCCACCCCCCGGGACAGGGACGAGCAGTACTTC,CATPRDRDEQYF
-,15,TRBV20-1,few,TRBJ2-5,TGCAGTGCTAGAGGGGATCCGGGGATACAAGAGACCCAGTACTTC,CSARGDPGIQETQYF
-,12,TRBV7-6,many,TRBJ2-3,TGTGCCAGCAGCCCGCGTAGGGGACCTGAGTATTTT,CASSPRRGPEYF
-,14,TRBV18,-,TRBJ2-3,TGTGCCAGCTCACGGGAGTCTAGCACAGATACGCAGTATTTT,CASSRESSTDTQYF
-,13,TRBV7-2,many,TRBJ2-1,TGTGCCAGCAGCCCCCCCTCCCTTACTGAGCAGTTCTTC,CASSPPSLTEQFF
-,18,TRBV18,-,TRBJ1-1,TGTGCCAGCTCACCCCCCCGGTCTCCAGGGCTATTGAACACTGAAGCTTTCTTT,CASSPPRSPGLLNTEAFF
-,15,TRBV6-5,once,TRBJ1-3,TGTGCCAGCAGTTACGGACAGCAAACTGGAAACACCATATATTTT,CASSYGQQTGNTIYF
TRBD2,14,TRBV7-2,few,TRBJ2-7,TGTGCCAGCAGCTCCGGGACTAGCGCGAGCGAGCAGTACTTC,CASSSGTSASEQYF